Listed below are T cell receptor beta chains from one sample, sequenced in a study of human T cells and chemical hapten exposure. TCRdb processed the RACE reads anew with MiXCR; each CDR3 protein has one entry. The table includes 100,000 to 150,000 distinct CDR3 sequences, around 13% detected once. The material was whole blood, obtained in connection with sensitization to the hapten diphenylcyclopropenone (DPC). Receptors originate from a man aged 18 to 29 with alopecia areata. Some clones in this sample may be carry-over from other donors' samples. Both conserved end residues are part of each CDR3. Each record gives: CDR3 DNA, CDR3 protein, J gene, V gene, clone size, D gene. D genes are given only for firm matches. The size entry is marked missing in some rows and otherwise reads once, few, many or a size class.

DNA: TGCAGCGTTGCCCCCTTACAGGGGAGAGCTTTCTTT
CDR3: CSVAPLQGRAFF
J: TRBJ1-1
V: TRBV29-1
size: few
D: TRBD1

DNA: TGTGCCAATTCGGGACAGGGGGCGCCCAACTATGGCTACACCTTC
CDR3: CANSGQGAPNYGYTF
J: TRBJ1-2
V: TRBV2
size: -
D: TRBD1

DNA: TGCGCCAGCAGTGGACAACGAGGGAGCAATCAGCCCCAGCATTTT
CDR3: CASSGQRGSNQPQHF
J: TRBJ1-5
V: TRBV10-2
size: few
D: -

DNA: TGTGCCAGCAGCGTATTTGGCCAGGGGACTGAAAAACTGTTTTTT
CDR3: CASSVFGQGTEKLFF
J: TRBJ1-4
V: TRBV5-8
size: -
D: -

DNA: TGTGCCAGCAGTCACCGGGGGGTCTCGTACTATGGCTACACCTTC
CDR3: CASSHRGVSYYGYTF
J: TRBJ1-2
V: TRBV27
size: -
D: -

DNA: TGCGCCAGCAGCCTAGGACTAGGGTTCGACACAGATACGCAGTATTTT
CDR3: CASSLGLGFDTDTQYF
J: TRBJ2-3
V: TRBV4-3
size: -
D: TRBD2

DNA: TGTGCCAGCAGCAGCCGACAGGGAGGATTGGCTGAAAAACTGTTTTTT
CDR3: CASSSRQGGLAEKLFF
J: TRBJ1-4
V: TRBV7-9
size: -
D: TRBD1

DNA: TGTGCCAGCAGTCTGGACAGGGGATATGGTGGCTACACCTTC
CDR3: CASSLDRGYGGYTF
J: TRBJ1-2
V: TRBV27
size: few
D: TRBD1

DNA: TGTGCCAGCAGTTACGCGGGGACAGGGGGCGCCTATGGCTACACCTTC
CDR3: CASSYAGTGGAYGYTF
J: TRBJ1-2
V: TRBV6-2/TRBV6-3
size: few
D: TRBD1

DNA: TGTGCCAGCGGGTACGGGGGGACATTAAACACCGGGGAGCTGTTTTTT
CDR3: CASGYGGTLNTGELFF
J: TRBJ2-2
V: TRBV6-2/TRBV6-3
size: few
D: -

DNA: TGTGCCAGCCTTTCAAGGGACTTCTCCAATGAGCAGTTCTTC
CDR3: CASLSRDFSNEQFF
J: TRBJ2-1
V: TRBV28
size: few
D: -

DNA: TGTGCCAGCAGCCAAGGTGAGCGGACAAGAAGGAATTTT
CDR3: CASSQGERTRRNF
J: TRBJ2-3
V: TRBV5-8
size: many
D: -

DNA: TGTGCCAGCTCACCACAACGGACAGTATACAACACAGATACGCAGTATTTT
CDR3: CASSPQRTVYNTDTQYF
J: TRBJ2-3
V: TRBV18
size: -
D: -

DNA: TGTGCCAGCAGCTTGCCCAGCTACACAGATACGCAGTATTTT
CDR3: CASSLPSYTDTQYF
J: TRBJ2-3
V: TRBV5-6
size: few
D: -

DNA: TGTGCCAGCAGCCGAGGGCTACGCACAGATACGCAGTATTTT
CDR3: CASSRGLRTDTQYF
J: TRBJ2-3
V: TRBV6-4
size: -
D: -

DNA: TGTGCCAGACGCTCCTCCGGGACAGGGGGCGCTGGGGCCAACGTCCTGACTTTC
CDR3: CARRSSGTGGAGANVLTF
J: TRBJ2-6
V: TRBV11-2
size: few
D: TRBD1

DNA: TGTGCCAGCATACGGGACCTCTACGAGCAGTACTTC
CDR3: CASIRDLYEQYF
J: TRBJ2-7
V: TRBV6-1
size: -
D: -

DNA: TGCAGTGCGTGGGGGGTACATGAAAAACTGTTTTTT
CDR3: CSAWGVHEKLFF
J: TRBJ1-4
V: TRBV20-1
size: -
D: -

DNA: TGCAGTGCAGCCCAGAGGGCTAGCGGGGGGGCAGATACGCAGTATTTT
CDR3: CSAAQRASGGADTQYF
J: TRBJ2-3
V: TRBV20-1
size: few
D: TRBD2

DNA: TGTGCCAGCAGCCACCCCCCCTTAGACAACGGCTACACCTTC
CDR3: CASSHPPLDNGYTF
J: TRBJ1-2
V: TRBV5-6
size: -
D: -

DNA: TGTGCCAGCACCGAGGCGGGCAGGAACTATGGCTACACCTTC
CDR3: CASTEAGRNYGYTF
J: TRBJ1-2
V: TRBV6-2/TRBV6-3
size: -
D: -

DNA: TGTGCCAGCGGAAACAGCGGCTACGAGCAGTACTTC
CDR3: CASGNSGYEQYF
J: TRBJ2-7
V: TRBV12-3/TRBV12-4
size: few
D: -

DNA: TGTGCCAGCAGCTCCACCACAGGGGCCCCCGGAAACACCATATATTTT
CDR3: CASSSTTGAPGNTIYF
J: TRBJ1-3
V: TRBV7-2
size: -
D: TRBD1

DNA: TGCAGTGCTCAACCTCAGGGGGCGGGCACTGAAGCTTTCTTT
CDR3: CSAQPQGAGTEAFF
J: TRBJ1-1
V: TRBV20-1
size: few
D: TRBD1

DNA: TGTGCCAGCAGCTTGGAGTTCGGCACCCTCCAAGAGACCCAGTACTTC
CDR3: CASSLEFGTLQETQYF
J: TRBJ2-5
V: TRBV5-6
size: -
D: -

DNA: TGCGCCAGCAGCCAGACCGGGGGGCGCTGGGATCCCGGGGAGCTGTTTTTT
CDR3: CASSQTGGRWDPGELFF
J: TRBJ2-2
V: TRBV4-1
size: -
D: -

DNA: TGCGCCAGCAGCCAAGGTTGGGGCGGGGGAGGCAATGAGCAGTTCTTC
CDR3: CASSQGWGGGGNEQFF
J: TRBJ2-1
V: TRBV4-1
size: few
D: TRBD2

DNA: TGTGCCAGCAGCTTAGGGGGGCATAGTAGGGGCAGCTCCTACAATGAGCAGTTCTTC
CDR3: CASSLGGHSRGSSYNEQFF
J: TRBJ2-1
V: TRBV11-2
size: many
D: -

DNA: TGCGCCAGCAGCTTGGAATCGGCCCGCCCCTACAATGAGCAGTTCTTC
CDR3: CASSLESARPYNEQFF
J: TRBJ2-1
V: TRBV5-1
size: -
D: -

DNA: TGTGCCAGCAGCTTAAACTATGGCGGGACTGAAGCTTTCTTT
CDR3: CASSLNYGGTEAFF
J: TRBJ1-1
V: TRBV7-3
size: many
D: -

DNA: TGCAGCGTTGTCAGGTCGGGGGGGTTCACAGATACGCAGTATTTT
CDR3: CSVVRSGGFTDTQYF
J: TRBJ2-3
V: TRBV29-1
size: -
D: TRBD2

DNA: TGTGCCAGCAGCCCGACAGTCTCTAATTCACCCCTCCACTTT
CDR3: CASSPTVSNSPLHF
J: TRBJ1-6
V: TRBV9
size: -
D: -

DNA: TGCGCCAGCAGCCAAATTGGGCCCTACGAGCAGTACTTC
CDR3: CASSQIGPYEQYF
J: TRBJ2-7
V: TRBV4-1
size: -
D: -

DNA: TGTGCCAGCAGCTTATTTACCGGGACAACGAACACCGGGGAGCTGTTTTTT
CDR3: CASSLFTGTTNTGELFF
J: TRBJ2-2
V: TRBV11-2
size: few
D: -

DNA: TGTGCCAGCAGACTTAGCGGGGGGGTCTACAATGAGCAGTTCTTC
CDR3: CASRLSGGVYNEQFF
J: TRBJ2-1
V: TRBV6-6
size: -
D: TRBD2

DNA: TGTGCCAGCAGTGTGGAGGGACTGATGAACACTGAAGCTTTCTTT
CDR3: CASSVEGLMNTEAFF
J: TRBJ1-1
V: TRBV2
size: -
D: -

DNA: TGTGCCAGCAGTTACGGGCTAGCGGTAGGTTTTGAGCAGTTCTTC
CDR3: CASSYGLAVGFEQFF
J: TRBJ2-1
V: TRBV6-2/TRBV6-3
size: -
D: TRBD2

DNA: TGTGCCAGCAGCTTAGACGGGACCTTTCAGCCATCCCGGGCTAGCACAGATACGCAGTATTTT
CDR3: CASSLDGTFQPSRASTDTQYF
J: TRBJ2-3
V: TRBV7-9
size: -
D: -

DNA: TGTGCCAGCAGTTATATCAGGGGACGGGGGACCCAGTACTTC
CDR3: CASSYIRGRGTQYF
J: TRBJ2-5
V: TRBV6-2/TRBV6-3
size: -
D: -

DNA: TGTGCCACCAGTAGAACAGACTCCTACAATGAGCAGTTCTTC
CDR3: CATSRTDSYNEQFF
J: TRBJ2-1
V: TRBV24-1
size: many
D: -

DNA: TGTGCCAGCAAGGGCAGTGACAGGGGGCTCAAGGCAACGGAGACCCAGTACTTC
CDR3: CASKGSDRGLKATETQYF
J: TRBJ2-5
V: TRBV27
size: -
D: TRBD1

DNA: TGCAGTGCTAGAGATCCCCGGGGGTTCTCCTACGAGCAGTACTTC
CDR3: CSARDPRGFSYEQYF
J: TRBJ2-7
V: TRBV20-1
size: many
D: -

DNA: TGTGCCAGCAGTTCAGGGACAGGGACGGGCTTGGGAGAGCAGTACTTC
CDR3: CASSSGTGTGLGEQYF
J: TRBJ2-7
V: TRBV28
size: many
D: TRBD1

DNA: TGCGCCAGCAGCCAAGGCCCAGACCAAGCCAGCGGGGAGCTGTTTTTT
CDR3: CASSQGPDQASGELFF
J: TRBJ2-2
V: TRBV4-3
size: many
D: -

DNA: TGTGCCAGCAGTTACAGACAGATCCCAACCGATAATTCACCCCTCCACTTT
CDR3: CASSYRQIPTDNSPLHF
J: TRBJ1-6
V: TRBV6-5
size: -
D: -

DNA: TGTGCCAGCACTCAATTCGGAGGTGCACCCCTCCACTTT
CDR3: CASTQFGGAPLHF
J: TRBJ1-6
V: TRBV12-3/TRBV12-4
size: few
D: -